This T cell receptor (beta chain) was obtained from a study of cytomegalovirus exposure and HLA in healthy donors (dated by TCRdb to about 2017). For the wider study: According to an earlier analysis of a few hundred of the donors, roughly 180 million T cells yielded 100 million or so unique TCR beta sequences and approximately 280 Gb of sequence data. An earlier analysis of 587 of the donors used high-throughput TCR beta sequencing to judge whether each TCR beta V gene segment behaved as functional or pseudogenic. A later genetic analysis took genome-wide SNP genotypes for about 55% of the 666 donors and used that subset as a discovery cohort. Because of strong linkage in the cohort, five DR-DQ haplotypes were treated as single units for association and clustering. An early release covering roughly 640 HLA-typed donors comprised about 320 gigabases of sequencing data and tens of millions of unique TCR sequences. High-throughput TCR immunosequencing, statistical association of individual TCRs with disease status, and machine learning were combined to predict cytomegalovirus infection status. To study patterns of TCR occurrence, a later analysis re-analyzed previously published TCR beta repertoires from under 750 donors and added high-resolution HLA genotyping. HLA typing covered class I and class II loci at four-digit resolution. Across 300 to 500 genotyped donors of the cohort, an average of approximately 220,000 unique TCR beta nucleotide sequences per donor were sequenced, and roughly 18% of those sequences were non-productive. A separate validation cohort of about 110 different subjects was used in addition to the 666-subject first cohort. The study used immunosequencing to profile the T cell repertoires of under 700 subjects and linked those repertoires to cytomegalovirus serostatus. All discovery cohort repertoires had been generated on a single sequencing platform. The study aimed to test whether signatures of past pathogen exposure could be identified by cataloging public T cell receptors. Donor age, sex, ethnicity and CMV serostatus were compiled alongside the repertoire data. The number of donors typed differed by locus, with 629-630 for A, B, C, DRB1 and DQB1, 522 for DQA1, under 610 for DPA1, and 400 to 490 for DPB1. The genetic ancestry cluster associated with self-reported Caucasian donors included around four fifths of the roughly 390 genotyped donors. Rather than using new phenotypic data, the later analysis identified candidate immune exposures from TCR beta sequences and from how often those sequences occurred across donors. The research as a whole found: HLA typing was unavailable for some donors at each locus, so association tests used only the typed subset. For the cohort, immune exposure information was limited to CMV serostatus. V-gene and J-gene trimming of TCR beta chains was associated with a missense DCLRE1C variant in a later genetic analysis, and the association was replicated in an independent cohort. In a later analysis, most CMV-associated TCR beta chains were found to appear HLA-restricted, with HLA associations seemingly driven largely by CMV exposure. A cluster of highly shared sequence variants was judged likely to be a technical artifact of the sequencing pipeline. Correlated functional status among segregating V segments might be attributable to linkage disequilibrium, but an unknown experimental factor could not be ruled out. In a later analysis, several top co-occurrence clusters were reported to appear linked to parvovirus B19, influenza, CMV and Epstein-Barr virus. The classifier was reported to diagnose cytomegalovirus status with high specificity and sensitivity in both the original cohort and the validation cohort. The study listed over 150 TCR beta chains as associated with cytomegalovirus. Compared with equally common non-associated chains, HLA-associated TCR beta chains in a later analysis were more clonally expanded and had lower generation probabilities. While some public TCRs were present in many individuals, most TCR sequences turned up only very rarely across donors. Roughly uniform sequencing depth across donors was assumed in presence/absence analyses, although this assumption may not hold. In a later genetic analysis, fewer N-insertions in productive TCRs were reported among donors in an Asian-associated ancestry cluster than the 666-donor mean. In this cohort, only TCR beta chains were sequenced, and detectable features were limited by the absence of alpha or paired-chain data. The earlier analysis of 587 of the donors excluded some 15 rarely observed V segments, including chromosome 9 orphons, because counts were too low. Some IMGT-functional V segments, including TRBV6-2 and TRBV6-3, could not be distinguished by the 87-base-pair reads and were therefore excluded. In vitro tests confirmed that a few of the cytomegalovirus-associated TCR beta chains recognize cytomegalovirus antigens. A later analysis associated 16,951 TCR beta sequences with specific HLA alleles at a false discovery rate of 0.05. The authors suggested that the approach could potentially be extended to other disease states and immunological phenotypes. In an earlier analysis of some 500 of the donors, most TCR beta V segments appeared in productive rearrangements about 90% or about 30% of the time, broadly matching IMGT annotations. Assigning TCR associations to individual alleles was difficult when HLA alleles, especially DR and DQ, strongly co-occurred. According to a later analysis, TCR association rates differed among HLA loci, with DRB1 alleles showing the most associated TCRs and HLA-C alleles showing the fewest. A further reported finding was that TCR beta sequences accurately predicted the HLA-A and HLA-B alleles for most subjects in the first cohort.

The cohort was made up of about 610 healthy bone marrow donors. At the time of sampling, every cohort member was nominally healthy, though immune exposures that went unrecorded were likely present. The donor was CMV seronegative and belonged to the group of around 350 seronegative cohort members. Each donor provided a peripheral blood sample, and peripheral blood mononuclear cells were used for TCR beta sequencing. The Qiagen DNeasy Blood Extraction Kit was used to extract genomic DNA from the blood cell samples. On this clone: Its antigen is not yet known. Per-base qualities were not stored, and no clone one base away is much larger.

The CDR3 runs 11 amino acids, cysteine and phenylalanine included. Only the CDR3 DNA is retained, 33 bases long and in frame from the first base. Trimming removed 9 bases from V and 6 bases from J, leaving 12 bases between the germline ends. CDR1 and CDR2 are drawn from the germline V gene: SGHTS, YDEGEE. Library creation used the immunoSEQ multiplex PCR assay. A mixture of 60 forward primers for TCR Vbeta segments and 13 reverse primers for TCR Jbeta segments was used in the multiplex PCR. Amplification of the CDR3 region of rearranged TCR beta genes was performed with a multiplex PCR assay on genomic DNA. Amplified TCR beta libraries were sequenced as 87-base-pair reads on the Illumina HiSeq System. The paper's processing steps were these. A later analysis tallied around 80 million unique TCR beta chains across the approximately 670 repertoires, and about 10 million of those chains were shared by two or more donors. To remove PCR and sequencing errors, raw reads were error-corrected and collapsed into unique sequences using a nearest-neighbor algorithm that merged closely related sequences. To assign V, D and J gene segments, CDR3 sequences were aligned to IMGT reference sequences. Each retained sequence needed at least a six-nucleotide match to both a V gene segment and a J gene segment. Rearrangements were called productive when the CDR3 lacked stop codons and stayed in frame with V and J; all others were non-productive. Following IMGT convention, CDR3 was defined as the stretch from the second conserved V-encoded cysteine up to the conserved J-encoded phenylalanine. In an earlier analysis of just under 600 of the donors, sequences lacking an unambiguous match to a single V gene segment were excluded. An earlier analysis of 500 to 700 of the donors classified V segments as functional when productive rearrangements were above 56.7% and as segregating when the standard deviation between donors was above 5%. To diagnose cytomegalovirus status from the catalog of TCR beta chain sequences, a statistical classification framework was built. A later analysis assigned V and J genes by comparing TCR nucleotide sequences with IMGT/GENE-DB human TR gene sequences. A later analysis assigned CDR3 sequences and most-parsimonious VDJ recombination scenarios with the TCRdist pipeline. In a later analysis, every TCR beta chain was defined by the combination of its CDR3 amino acid sequence and its V-gene family, and reads without a unique V-gene family were dropped. To address suspected cross-contamination and a sequencing artifact, a later analysis removed around 600 highly shared, low-generation-probability nucleotide sequences. In a later analysis, a clonal expansion index was calculated for each public chain from normalized within-repertoire ranks of inferred template counts. Generation probabilities in a later analysis came from a VDJ recombination model fitted to out-of-frame rearrangements, and those results were checked against IGoR. In a later analysis, TCR-TCR, TCR-HLA and TCR-CMV co-occurrence was scored with hypergeometric tests, and a repertoire-size bias correction was applied to TCR pairs. A later analysis estimated false discovery rates by permuting HLA or CMV assignments 20 times. In a later analysis, co-occurring TCRs were grouped using DBSCAN, and TCRdist sequence similarity was added for clustering within HLA-allele-positive subsets. Co-occurrence clustering excluded repertoires with fewer than 30,000 or more than 120,000 public chains, plus five with anomalous nucleotide sharing. TCRdb stores this immuneACCESS table with in-frame sequences only. Part of the clones is absent; in the studies checked, under half of the shortfall reflects unresolved V genes, and no reason is known for the rest. V and J calls and clone size are as listed in that table; D and trimming were resolved from the DNA. This sample holds just over 200,000 clones; roughly four fifths were observed only once. The ten largest clones take up approximately 2.5% of the sample.

Recombination joined TRBV5-8 with TRBJ1-1; no D gene call is confident. Sequenced material: PBMCs. This sequence was found in a woman between 40 and 50 years old in good health and CMV-seronegative. The DNA reads TGTGCCAACCACCTTAGCCCTGAAGCTTTCTTT. This encodes CANHLSPEAFF.